These 5 T cell receptor beta chains share one sample of origin, sequenced in a study of blood T cell repertoires in COVID-19. Measured with immunoSEQ multiplex PCR; TCRdb has only the in-frame clones, and not every one. The sample lists 350,000 to 400,000 clones, 88% seen once, with approximately 1.2% in the top ten. The sequenced sample was PBMCs or T cells enriched from blood (not recorded which). The receptors were sampled from a woman aged 18 to 35 who had recovered from COVID-19.

Here the CDR3 reads CASCGTGNTEAFF. In DNA, the CDR3 is TGTGCCAGCTGCGGGACAGGGAACACTGAAGCTTTCTTT. The V call is TRBV12-3 or TRBV12-4, the J call TRBJ1-1; TRBD1 aligns across 8 bases. The CDR3 has 13 amino acids. V dropped 8 bases and J dropped 1; count of bases not matched to a gene: 3.

The chain combines TRBV3-1 (or the pseudogene TRBV3-2) with TRBJ1-6; unclear D gene. The V gene's germline CDR1 is LGHDT and CDR2 YNNKEL (reference sequence). V dropped 8 bases and J dropped 5 bases, with 16 bases sitting between them. The length of the CDR3 is 15 residues. The CDR3 reads CASGKGSGHNSPLHF. The DNA for the CDR3 is TGTGCCAGCGGCAAGGGTAGCGGGCATAATTCACCCCTCCACTTT.

Ten or more counts support this clone. The chain recombines TRBV28 with TRBJ1-5; 10 positions agree with TRBD1. The length of the CDR3 is 14 residues. Germline CDR1 and CDR2: MDHEN and SYDVKM. After removal of 7 bases from V and 6 bases from J, the junction contained 6 bases not matched to a gene. CDR3 nucleotide sequence: TGTGCCAGCACCCGGACAGGGGGTCGTCAGCCCCAGCATTTT. The encoded protein is CASTRTGGRQPQHF. Filled out from reference TRBV28 and TRBJ1-5, the complete variable domain reads DVKVTQSSRYLVKRTGEKVFLECVQDMDHENMFWYRQDPGLGLRLIYFSYDVKMKEKGDIPEGYSVSREKKERFSLILESASTNQTSMYLCASTRTGGRQPQHFGDGTRLSIL.

The chain recombines TRBV4-2 with TRBJ1-6; D remains ambiguous. V lost 4 bases and J lost 8, with 9 bases in between. Germline loops: CDR1 LGHNA, CDR2 YNFKEQ. The CDR3 sequence is 13 residues long. CDR3 amino acids: CASSPTSDSPLHF. In DNA form, the CDR3 reads TGTGCCAGCAGCCCAACGAGTGATTCACCCCTCCACTTT.

The chain carries TRBV24-1 and TRBJ2-2, with D maybe TRBD1 (6 bases). Trimming shortened V by 4 bases and J by 0 bases, and 17 bases separated the two germline ends. CDR3 length: 18 amino acids. Germline V lookup: CDR1 KGHDR, CDR2 SFDVKD. For the CDR3, the DNA is TGTGCCACCAGTGACCTTTGGACAGACTCACCGAACACCGGGGAGCTGTTTTTT. It specifies CATSDLWTDSPNTGELFF.